This TCR beta chain was identified in a study of shared clonotypes between healthy human individuals. CDR3 size: 16 residues. Germline loops: CDR1 WSHSY, CDR2 SAAADI. V was trimmed by 6 bases and J by 1 base, leaving 18 bases between them. This table comes from immunoSEQ multiplex PCR, and its TCRdb copy is limited to in-frame clones, with some not included. Of 950,000 to 1,100,000 clones in the sample, 65% to 75% were seen once. The sample taken for sequencing was memory CD4+ T cells sorted from blood. This sample's subset: CD45RA-negative fraction. This clonotype was sampled from a young man in good health. The chain carries TRBV10-2 and TRBJ1-1, with no clear D. CDR3 loop: CASSGPRILSNTEAFF. CDR3 sequence (DNA): TGCGCCAGCAGCGGACCAAGGATCCTTTCGAACACTGAAGCTTTCTTT.